Reported below is one TCR beta chain. The antigen is undetermined. The CDR3 runs to 13 residues. CDR1 MNHEY and CDR2 SVGAGI come from the germline V gene. V dropped 6 bases and J dropped 3 bases, with 11 bases sitting between them. MiXCR was run by TCRdb on the reads, yielding one entry per CDR3 protein. The data hold tens of thousands of distinct CDR3 sequences, with around 30% observed a single time. This sample stems from a study of T cell repertoires in cytomegalovirus infection. Whole-study context: CMV infection plus the matching HLA type was flagged by public TCR beta signatures.

Overall study results and limits: Public TCR beta family frequency separated CMV-and-HLA carriers, including in an independent cohort. CMV-specific TCR beta clonotypes restricted by HLA-C were the ones dominating the ex vivo response.

The sequenced sample consisted of PBMCs, sequenced either directly or after in vitro stimulation (not recorded which). V is TRBV6-5 and J is TRBJ1-1, with a weak D call TRBD1 (6 bases). The sequence was obtained from a human donor in good health (CMV status not recorded). Some clones in this sample may be carry-over from other donors' samples. CDR3 nucleotide sequence: TGTGCCAGCAGCCCCGGGACACACACTGAAGCTTTCTTT. Translation gives CASSPGTHTEAFF.